This T cell receptor (beta chain) was retrieved from a study of blood T cell repertoires in COVID-19. Study context: T cells, B-cell-depleted T cells, or PBMCs supplied cDNA or gDNA.

This CDR3 has 12 amino acids. V was pared by 7 bases and J by 1 base, with 7 bases between. Germline assignment: CDR1 SGHAT and CDR2 FQDESV (reference sequence). As processed by the authors: Amplifying reference gene primers gave estimates of nucleated cell counts. Here immunoSEQ multiplex PCR was the method, and the copy in TCRdb shows in-frame clones only, minus some. V and J calls and clone size follow that table, whereas D and trimming were derived from the DNA. The sample yields 300,000 to 400,000 clones, 75% to 90% seen once. Participants spanned ages roughly 18 to 90 years and resided in 20 to 30 US areas.

What was sequenced was PBMCs or T cells enriched from blood (not recorded which). The chain is built from TRBV11-1 and TRBJ2-5; D gene unclear. This TCR was sampled from a woman in her 30s who had been exposed to COVID-19. The CDR3 DNA reads as TGTGCCAGCACCGATAGCCAAGAGACCCAGTACTTC. Its translation: CASTDSQETQYF.